This T cell receptor (beta chain) derives from a study of shared clonotypes between healthy human individuals. The CDR3 is 18 amino acids. V was shortened by 4 bases and J by 0 bases, with 22 bases between the two germline ends. Germline V gene data show CDR1 as MNHNS and CDR2 as SASEGT. Assay used: immunoSEQ multiplex PCR; TCRdb lists only in-frame clones, some missing. Among around 2.5 million clones listed, 93% were seen once. The specimen sequenced was naive CD4+ T cells from PBMCs. Noted subset: CD45RA+ positively selected. The receptor was isolated from a man younger than 30 in good health. Some clones in this sample may be carry-over from other donors' samples. The chain links TRBV6-1 to TRBJ2-7, with D possibly matching TRBD1 (6 bases). The CDR3 here is CASSAYHTSGAPSYEQYF. CDR3 DNA: TGTGCCAGCAGTGCCTACCATACGTCAGGGGCCCCCTCCTACGAGCAGTACTTC.